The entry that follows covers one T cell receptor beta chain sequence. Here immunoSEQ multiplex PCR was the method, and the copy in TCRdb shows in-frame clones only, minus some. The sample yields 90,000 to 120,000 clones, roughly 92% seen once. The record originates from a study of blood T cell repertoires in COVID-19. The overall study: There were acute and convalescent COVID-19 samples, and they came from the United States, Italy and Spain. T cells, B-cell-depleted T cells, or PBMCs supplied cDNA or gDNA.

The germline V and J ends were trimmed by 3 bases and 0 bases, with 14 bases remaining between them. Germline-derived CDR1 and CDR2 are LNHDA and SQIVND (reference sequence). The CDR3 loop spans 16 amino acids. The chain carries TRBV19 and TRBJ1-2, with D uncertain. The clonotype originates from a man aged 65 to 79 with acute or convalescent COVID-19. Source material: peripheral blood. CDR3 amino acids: CASSIPPGSANYGYTF. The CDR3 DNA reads TGTGCCAGTAGTATCCCCCCGGGGAGTGCTAACTATGGCTACACCTTC.